The 25 T cell receptor beta chains below all came from one sample that was sequenced in a study of memory CD4+ T cells and cytomegalovirus serostatus. Single viable CD3+CD4+CD8-CD45RO+ cells were sorted as the memory CD4+ T cells. The data were produced by immunoSEQ multiplex PCR, yet TCRdb's version contains in-frame clones alone and is incomplete. The sample gives about 67,000 clones, 76% of which show up once; roughly 4.7% is in the top ten. The sample consisted of memory CD4+ T cells from blood. The receptors stem from an adult in good health and CMV-seropositive.

This clone has a handful of counts. The J gene is TRBJ1-1, the V gene TRBV7-6; D perhaps matches TRBD1 (5 bases). This CDR3 spans 12 amino acids. The V and J ends lost 4 bases and 3 bases respectively, with 6 bases between them. Germline-derived CDR1 and CDR2 are SGHVS and FNYEAQ. CDR3 amino acids: CASSSGYTEAFF. CDR3 DNA: TGTGCCAGCAGCTCAGGGTACACTGAAGCTTTCTTT.

The chain links TRBV29-1 to TRBJ2-5; TRBD2 matches 7 bases. J lost 4 bases, V lost 6 bases, and 8 bases had no gene match. The V gene's germline CDR1 is SQVTM and CDR2 ANQGSEA. The CDR3 consists of 13 residues. This CDR3 reads CSVSGIVIETQYF. CDR3 DNA sequence: TGCAGCGTGAGCGGGATAGTCATAGAGACCCAGTACTTC.

The chain couples TRBV7-2 to TRBJ2-5, with D unresolved. V lost 2 bases to trimming and J lost 5 bases, with 15 bases between them. The germline V gene has CDR1 SGHTA and CDR2 FQGNSA. The CDR3 is made up of 15 amino acids. The CDR3 loop reads CASSLIVTGLETQYF. The CDR3 DNA is TGTGCCAGCAGCTTAATTGTGACGGGTTTGGAGACCCAGTACTTC.

This clone has only a few counts. The chain couples TRBV7-3 to TRBJ2-2, with D tentatively TRBD1 or TRBD2 (5 bases each). The CDR3 totals 15 residues. Trimming left V 1 base short and J 6 bases short, with 12 bases between. Germline CDR1 is SGHTA and CDR2 is FQGTGA. The CDR3, as DNA: TGTGCCAGCAGCTTAATCACGGGGCCGTCCGGGGAGCTGTTTTTT. As protein: CASSLITGPSGELFF.

The chain combines TRBV7-8 with TRBJ1-6; 8 bases fit TRBD1. CDR1 and CDR2 from the germline V gene are SGHVS and FQNEAQ. The CDR3 consists of 16 residues. V lost 3 bases, J lost 7 bases, and 8 bases stayed unmatched. In nucleotides, the CDR3 is TGTGCCAGCAGCTTTACTGGACAGGGAGGGAATTCACCCCTCCACTTT. It is translated as CASSFTGQGGNSPLHF. The full variable domain, its missing parts supplied by reference TRBV7-8 and TRBJ1-6, is GAGVSQSPRYKVAKRGQDVALRCDPISGHVSLFWYQQALGQGPEFLTYFQNEAQLDKSGLPSDRFFAERPEGSVSTLKIQRTQQEDSAVYLCASSFTGQGGNSPLHFGNGTRLTVT.

This clone has only one observation. This chain uses TRBV6-5 with TRBJ1-1, with 10 bases that match TRBD1. The CDR3 runs 14 residues. Germline CDR1 is MNHEY and CDR2 is SVGAGI. Unmatched junction bases numbered 5, after V lost 6 bases and J lost 4 bases. CDR3 in DNA: TGTGCCAGCAGGACCGGGACAGGGGTCACTGAAGCTTTCTTT. Its protein product is CASRTGTGVTEAFF.

Remarks on this clone: A junction boundary mismatches the germline segment, possibly from a read error. The V gene is TRBV30, the J gene TRBJ1-1; 11 bases are a match to TRBD1. The CDR3 totals 14 residues. The germline gives CDR1 GTSNPN, CDR2 SVGIG (reference sequence). Here the CDR3 DNA reads TGTGCCTCGAGCGGGACAGGGGGAAACATTGAAGCTTTCTTT. Translating gives CASSGTGGNIEAFF.

This clone was observed a handful of times. The chain's CDR3 is CASSTTRTSWETQYF. DNA of the CDR3: TGTGCCAGCAGCACGACCAGGACTAGTTGGGAGACCCAGTACTTC. The chain is built from TRBV7-9 and TRBJ2-5; TRBD2 agrees at 7 bases. V lost 5 bases to trimming and J lost 5 bases; unmatched junction nucleotides: 11. CDR1 and CDR2 from the germline V gene are SEHNR and FQNEAQ (reference sequence). The CDR3 runs 15 residues.

J is TRBJ2-3 and V is TRBV13, with a possible D match to TRBD1 (6 bases). Germline-derived CDR1 and CDR2 are PRHDT and FYEKMQ (reference sequence). CDR3 length: 13 amino acids. V lost 6 bases to trimming and J lost 5 bases, with 12 bases between them. CDR3 loop: CASSPGVRDTQYF. The CDR3 DNA follows: TGTGCCAGCAGTCCAGGGGTCAGAGATACGCAGTATTTT.

The chain carries TRBV23-1 and TRBJ2-7, with TRBD1 matching 7 bases. TRBV23-1 is reported as an ORF; its role is uncertain. The CDR3 totals 16 residues. V trimming: 0 bases; J trimming: 3 bases; junction bases outside the gene matches: 8. In nucleotides, the CDR3 is TGCGCCAGCAGTCAATCTCCGGGGACAGAGATCTACGAGCAGTACTTC. Translating it yields CASSQSPGTEIYEQYF.

This clone was observed a handful of times. This sequence joins TRBV28 and TRBJ2-7, with D uncertain. Germline CDR1 and CDR2: MDHEN and SYDVKM. Trimming pared 5 bases from V and 3 bases from J, leaving 17 bases between. There are 15 residues in the CDR3. The CDR3: CASSPLGSADYEQYF. For the CDR3, the DNA is TGTGCCAGCAGTCCCCTCGGGTCAGCCGACTACGAGCAGTACTTC.

This chain uses TRBV2 with TRBJ1-4; no clear D gene. Germline CDR1 reads SNHLY; CDR2 reads FYNNEI. V lost 4 bases to trimming and J lost 11 bases, with 11 bases between them. The CDR3 length is 12 residues. The CDR3 DNA sequence: TGTGCCAGCAGTGTCTCAGCGAGCAAACTGTTTTTT. Encoded protein: CASSVSASKLFF.

The chain is built from TRBV20-1 and TRBJ2-7; 11 positions match TRBD2. The CDR3 contains 11 residues. Germline V CDR1 and CDR2: DFQATT, SNEGSKA (reference sequence). After removal of 5 bases from V and 6 bases from J, the junction contained 0 bases not matched to a gene. The CDR3 region is CSAGLAGEQYF. The CDR3 DNA is TGCAGTGCTGGACTAGCGGGCGAGCAGTACTTC.

The CDR3 sequence is CASSPTGHSGNTIYF. In DNA, the CDR3 is TGTGCCAGCTCACCGACAGGCCACTCTGGAAACACCATATATTTT. The chain has TRBV18 and TRBJ1-3, with TRBD1 as a possible D gene (6 bases). V was shortened by 3 bases and J by 0 bases, with 9 bases between the two germline ends. The CDR3 is made up of 15 amino acids. The germline V gene encodes CDR1 KGHSH and CDR2 LQKENI.

This chain joins TRBV11-2 and TRBJ1-1, with D uncertain. The CDR3 consists of 14 residues. Germline CDR1 reads SGHAT; CDR2 reads FQNNGV. V was trimmed by 5 bases and J by 1 base, leaving 11 bases between them. The CDR3 DNA reads as TGTGCCAGCAGCAGAGGACGGGCGAACACTGAAGCTTTCTTT. It encodes CASSRGRANTEAFF.

This clone was recorded once. The rearrangement links TRBV6-5 to TRBJ2-7; 9 bases map to TRBD2. Losses at the gene ends were 6 bases for V and 3 bases for J; bases not matched to a gene: 0. Germline V gives CDR1 MNHEY, CDR2 SVGAGI. There are 12 residues in the CDR3. CDR3 sequence reads: CASRTSGYEQYF. The CDR3 DNA reads as TGTGCCAGCAGGACTAGCGGCTACGAGCAGTACTTC.

This chain connects TRBV27 to TRBJ2-5, with D possibly being TRBD2 (7 bases). Germline assignment: CDR1 MNHEY and CDR2 SMNVEV (reference sequence). CDR3 length equals 12 residues. Trimming stripped 3 bases from V and 8 bases from J, with 10 bases between. CDR3 residues: CASSLRGGTQYF. As DNA, the CDR3 is TGTGCCAGCAGTTTGCGCGGGGGCACCCAGTACTTC.

This clone was seen a handful of times. The chain joins TRBV29-1 to TRBJ2-1, with 8 bases that match TRBD1. The germline V gene has CDR1 SQVTM and CDR2 ANQGSEA. V shed 3 bases and J 10 bases; nucleotides not matched to a gene: 14. The CDR3 is 15 amino acids. The CDR3 sequence is CSVEPGTGKGEEQFF. For the CDR3, the DNA is TGCAGCGTTGAGCCTGGGACAGGCAAAGGGGAGGAGCAGTTCTTC.

This chain uses TRBV5-1 with TRBJ2-6; D ambiguous. Germline V gene sequence: CDR1 SGHRS, CDR2 YFSETQ. The CDR3 extends over 15 amino acids. V shed 1 base and J shed 1 base, with 6 bases lying between them. The CDR3 spells CASSLLGSGANVLTF. CDR3 sequence (DNA): TGCGCCAGCAGCTTGCTGGGGTCTGGGGCCAACGTCCTGACTTTC.

V gene TRBV5-1 combines with J gene TRBJ2-7, with 7 bases matching TRBD1. V lost 5 bases and J lost 4; bases outside the gene matches: 9. The CDR3 extends over 14 amino acids. CDR1 is SGHRS and CDR2 is YFSETQ in the germline V gene. The CDR3 sequence is CASSSTGAEYEQYF. The CDR3 DNA sequence: TGCGCCAGCAGTTCTACAGGGGCGGAATACGAGCAGTACTTC.

In this sample, this clone turned up once. The chain couples TRBV7-8 to TRBJ2-1, with D hard to call. Germline CDR1 and CDR2: SGHVS and FQNEAQ. The germline V and J ends were trimmed by 1 base and 0 bases, with 7 bases remaining between them. The CDR3 sequence is 15 residues long. The CDR3 loop is CASSLDRGSYNEQFF. The CDR3, as DNA: TGTGCCAGCAGCTTAGACCGAGGCTCCTACAATGAGCAGTTCTTC.

The chain joins TRBV5-6 to TRBJ2-2; TRBD1 agrees at 7 bases. The V segment lost 7 bases and the J segment 4 bases; nucleotides outside the gene matches: 7. This CDR3 comprises 14 residues. Per germline, CDR1 SGHDT and CDR2 YYEEEE. CDR3 residues: CASAQGRFTGELFF. Here the CDR3 DNA reads TGTGCCAGCGCACAGGGGCGCTTCACCGGGGAGCTGTTTTTT. The whole variable domain, filled in from reference TRBV5-6 and TRBJ2-2, reads DAGVTQSPTHLIKTRGQQVTLRCSPKSGHDTVSWYQQALGQGPQFIFQYYEEEERQRGNFPDRFSGHQFPNYSSELNVNALLLGDSALYLCASAQGRFTGELFFGEGSRLTVL.

This chain uses TRBV2 with TRBJ1-3; 9 bases fit TRBD1. The germline CDR1 and CDR2 sequences are SNHLY and FYNNEI. This CDR3 has 15 amino acids. V shed 9 bases, J shed 1 base, and the junction held 7 bases outside the gene matches. The CDR3 coding sequence is TGTGCCAGTGCAACAGGGGGCGCTTCTGGAAACACCATATATTTT. It yields the protein CASATGGASGNTIYF.

V is TRBV11-2 and J is TRBJ2-1; TRBD2 agrees at 12 bases. With V trimmed by 5 bases and J by 6 bases, 11 bases remained unmatched. This CDR3 is 17 amino acids long. Germline values: CDR1 SGHAT, CDR2 FQNNGV. This chain's CDR3 is CASSTTSGGPKANEQFF. The DNA of the CDR3 is TGTGCCAGCAGCACGACTAGCGGGGGTCCGAAGGCCAATGAGCAGTTCTTC.

The chain links TRBV28 to TRBJ1-6, with 10 nucleotides matching TRBD1. The V and J ends lost 5 bases and 6 bases, in that order; junction bases with no gene match: 7. The V gene's germline CDR1 is MDHEN and CDR2 SYDVKM. The CDR3 covers 16 residues. The CDR3 nucleotides are TGTGCCAGCAGTACCCGACAGGGGGCAGGTAATTCACCCCTCCACTTT. It translates to CASSTRQGAGNSPLHF.